These 13 T cell receptor beta chains were sequenced from one sample in a study of OX40 agonist ivuxolimab in advanced cancers. Sequenced by immunoSEQ multiplex PCR; TCRdb stores in-frame clones only, minus some. The table lists approximately 40,000 clones, around 89% of them singletons. The sample consisted of CD4+ or CD8+ T cells sorted from blood, taken in a trial of the OX40 agonist ivuxolimab. The receptor source for this set is an adult with an advanced solid tumor such as melanoma, head and neck, liver or kidney cancer.

This clone was seen only once. The chain carries TRBV5-6 and TRBJ2-2, with 7 bases fitting TRBD1. Germline values: CDR1 SGHDT, CDR2 YYEEEE. With 6 bases clipped from V and 3 bases from J, the junction kept 11 bases outside the gene matches. This CDR3 is 16 amino acids long. The CDR3 here is CASNPQGGSHTGELFF. CDR3 nucleotides: TGTGCCAGCAACCCACAAGGGGGCTCCCACACCGGGGAGCTGTTTTTT.

The chain is built from TRBV7-9 and TRBJ2-1; D possibly corresponds to TRBD1 (5 bases). V gave up 1 base and J gave up 9 bases, with 13 bases separating them. The CDR3 runs 14 residues. Looked up from germline, CDR1 is SEHNR and CDR2 is FQNEAQ (reference sequence). CDR3 loop: CASSLVAGHSEQFF. The DNA of the CDR3 is TGTGCCAGCAGCTTAGTAGCTGGACACAGTGAGCAGTTCTTC.

The V gene is TRBV14, the J gene TRBJ2-2; D is unresolved. CDR3 length: 14 amino acids. Germline lookup yields CDR1 SGHDN and CDR2 FVKESK. Trimming cost V 3 bases and J 5 bases, with 10 bases left between them. The CDR3: CASSQSQTTGELFF. The CDR3 nucleotides are TGTGCCAGCAGCCAGTCACAGACAACCGGGGAGCTGTTTTTT.

The gene calls are TRBV6-5 and TRBJ2-7; 7 nucleotides line up with TRBD1. J lost 2 bases, V lost 5 bases, and 6 bases had no gene match. The CDR3 consists of 14 residues. The germline V gene encodes CDR1 MNHEY and CDR2 SVGAGI. The chain's CDR3 is CASSTLTGAYEQYF. The CDR3 nucleotides are TGTGCCAGCAGTACTTTAACAGGGGCCTACGAGCAGTACTTC.

The gene calls are TRBV6-5 and TRBJ1-1; TRBD1 is a possible D gene (6 bases). The V and J ends lost 0 bases and 5 bases respectively, with 10 bases between them. Per germline, CDR1 MNHEY and CDR2 SVGAGI. The CDR3 has 14 residues. The CDR3 bases are TGTGCCAGCAGTTACTCCCAGGGGAATACTGAAGCTTTCTTT. It translates to CASSYSQGNTEAFF.

CDR3: CASSPGGGLPLHF. The CDR3, as DNA: TGTGCCAGCAGTCCCGGGGGCGGGCTACCCCTCCACTTT. V and J are TRBV6-5 and TRBJ1-6; perhaps TRBD1 as D (6 bases). The germline CDR1 and CDR2 sequences are MNHEY and SVGAGI. Trimming stripped 5 bases from V and 12 bases from J, with 14 bases between. CDR3 size: 13 residues.

The CDR3 bases are TGCGCCAGCAGCCCCAACACCGGGGAGCTGTTTTTT. Its translation: CASSPNTGELFF. V is TRBV5-1 and J is TRBJ2-2; D ambiguous. Looked up from germline, CDR1 is SGHRS and CDR2 is YFSETQ. V lost 4 bases and J 2 bases, leaving 3 bases between the germline ends. The CDR3 spans 12 residues.

CDR3 nucleotide sequence: TGTGCCAGTAGTCCAATCCGGACAGGGCTCCCTGAAGCTTTCTTT. Translating gives CASSPIRTGLPEAFF. V and J are TRBV19 and TRBJ1-1; 8 positions match TRBD1. Looked up from germline, CDR1 is LNHDA and CDR2 is SQIVND (reference sequence). The junction had 11 bases not matched to a gene; V was cut back by 5 bases and J by 6 bases. CDR3 length: 15 amino acids.

This chain uses TRBV4-2 with TRBJ2-1; 8 nucleotides line up with TRBD2. The trim removed 2 bases at V and 5 bases at J, leaving 2 bases unmatched. The CDR3 runs 14 residues. Germline CDR1 LGHNA, CDR2 YNFKEQ. The DNA of the CDR3 is TGTGCCAGCAGCCAAACTAGCGGTAACAATGAGCAGTTCTTC. It translates to CASSQTSGNNEQFF.

On this clone itself: Different DNA sequences within this sample yield the same CDR3. The chain links TRBV10-3 to TRBJ2-7; D is unclear. Germline CDR1 and CDR2: ENHRY and SYGVKD. There are 13 residues in the CDR3. V shed 2 bases and J shed 3 bases, with 8 bases lying between them. The CDR3, as DNA: TGTGCCATCAGTGAGGGCGGTGGCTACGAGCAGTACTTC. As protein: CAISEGGGYEQYF.

This clone appeared a single time. The chain employs TRBV4-3 and TRBJ2-1; no clear D. The CDR3 is 15 amino acids. Germline V CDR1 and CDR2: LGHNA, YSLEER. Trimming cost V 0 bases and J 6 bases, with 12 bases left between them. The CDR3 DNA follows: TGCGCCAGCAGCCAAGATTTCTTGAGCCCCAATGAGCAGTTCTTC. It yields the protein CASSQDFLSPNEQFF.

This chain connects TRBV28 to TRBJ1-2; a weak D match, TRBD1 (5 bases). Looked up from germline, CDR1 is MDHEN and CDR2 is SYDVKM. The CDR3 has 13 amino acids. The V gene lost 3 bases and the J gene lost 7 bases, with 12 bases spanning the gap. The CDR3 coding sequence is TGTGCCAGCAGTTTTTCGGGGGTCTTTGGCTACACCTTC. It translates to CASSFSGVFGYTF.

The V call is TRBV4-1, the J call TRBJ2-5, with 11 positions matching TRBD2. Germline CDR1 and CDR2: MGHRA and YSYEKL. CDR3 length: 17 amino acids. The V gene end was trimmed by 2 bases and the J gene end by 5 bases; junction bases not matched to a gene: 10. The CDR3 DNA sequence: TGCGCCAGCAGCCAAACCCCAACTAGCGGGAGAGACGAGACCCAGTACTTC. Protein product: CASSQTPTSGRDETQYF.